The 23 T cell receptor beta chains below were found in one sample sequenced in a study of molecular identifiers for immune sequencing clone quantification. Each CDR3 protein is one row after TCRdb ran MiXCR on the PCR reads. The table has about half a million distinct CDR3 sequences, around 23% seen once. Sequences were obtained from naive CD8+ T cells from blood, with Jurkat cell RNA spiked in. Described subset: FACS-sorted CD8+CD4-CCR7+CD45RA+ naive T cells. The receptors stem from a human donor in good health. Some libraries in this study had Jurkat cell RNA spiked in.

The sample holds many counts of this clonotype. The chain has TRBV19 and TRBJ1-5; maybe TRBD1 (5 bases). This CDR3 is built from 14 residues. Trimming stripped 8 bases from V and 1 base from J, with 12 bases between. The germline V gene encodes CDR1 LNHDA and CDR2 SQIVND (reference sequence). Here the CDR3 DNA reads TGTGCCAGTCAAGACAGTTCCAGCAATCAGCCCCAGCATTTT. It specifies CASQDSSSNQPQHF.

This clonotype was counted between two and nine times. The rearrangement joins TRBV15 to TRBJ2-7; D ambiguous. This CDR3 has 17 amino acids. CDR1 is LNHNV and CDR2 is YYDKDF in the germline V gene (reference sequence). V lost 0 bases to trimming and J lost 0 bases, with 15 bases between them. CDR3 sequence: CATSREGRGVLSYEQYF. The DNA for the CDR3 is TGTGCCACCAGCAGAGAAGGAAGAGGAGTACTCTCCTACGAGCAGTACTTC.

Concerning this clonotype itself: A much bigger clone sits one base away, suggesting this may be a read error. This chain joins TRBV12-3 or TRBV12-4 and TRBJ2-7, with D possibly TRBD1 on 6 matching bases. This CDR3 is built from 15 residues. V lost 2 bases, J lost 3 bases, and 14 bases lay in between. CDR3 in DNA: TGTGCCAGCAGTTTAAGACTGGGGGCGCTCTACGAGCAGTACTTC. Protein sequence: CASSLRLGALYEQYF.

This clonotype was seen only a few times. The chain carries TRBV21-1 and TRBJ1-5; the DNA was not used to check the table's D call, TRBD1. TRBV21-1 constitutes a pseudogene. This CDR3 has 16 residues. This CDR3 reads CASSLPPPYSNQPQHF. CDR3 DNA: TGTGCCAGCAGCCTCCCACCCCCATATAGCAATCAGCCCCAGCATTTT.

Note on this clonotype: This sequence may be a read error, since a much larger clone differs from it by one base. V is TRBV7-6 and J is TRBJ2-2; 9 bases line up with TRBD2. Germline lookup yields CDR1 SGHVS and CDR2 FNYEAQ. The CDR3 spans 16 residues. The CDR3 DNA reads TGTGCCAGCAGCTTCGTGCTAGCGGGATCCACCGTGGAGCTGTTTTTT. Its translation: CASSFVLAGSTVELFF.

This clonotype was detected only a few times. The V gene is TRBV7-9, the J gene TRBJ2-3, with 7 bases identical to TRBD1. J lost 6 bases, V lost 5 bases, and 17 bases had no gene match. CDR1 and CDR2 (germline): SEHNR, FQNEAQ (reference sequence). This CDR3 region has 17 residues. The CDR3: CASSTLPQGDRRDTQYF. CDR3 coding DNA: TGTGCCAGCAGCACGCTTCCCCAGGGGGACCGTCGGGATACGCAGTATTTT.

A single count supports this clonotype. Since the CDR3 does not end with the conserved phenylalanine or tryptophan, this likely comes from a read error. This sequence joins TRBV30 and TRBJ2-1; TRBD2 aligns across 8 bases. Germline lookup yields CDR1 GTSNPN and CDR2 SVGIG (reference sequence). The CDR3 has 15 amino acids. J gave up 4 bases and V 2 bases, and 7 bases lay outside the gene matches. The CDR3 is CAWSPLVAGYNEQFI. CDR3 DNA: TGTGCCTGGAGTCCACTGGTAGCGGGATACAATGAGCAGTTCATC.

This clonotype was counted many times. This chain joins TRBV29-1 and TRBJ2-1; 10 nucleotides align to TRBD2. J was trimmed by 7 bases and V by 7 bases; bases with no gene match: 10. The CDR3 is 14 residues long. The V gene's germline CDR1 is SQVTM and CDR2 ANQGSEA. CDR3 in amino acids: CSAGLAGGRNEQFF. The CDR3 region has the DNA TGCAGCGCCGGGTTAGCGGGAGGTCGGAATGAGCAGTTCTTC.

This clonotype was seen more than once but under ten times. The V gene is TRBV7-9, the J gene TRBJ2-5; the match to TRBD1 covers 7 bases. V lost 5 bases and J lost 5; bases outside the gene matches: 8. In germline, CDR1 is SEHNR, CDR2 FQNEAQ (reference sequence). The CDR3 sequence is 14 residues long. The CDR3: CASSGTVDVETQYF. The CDR3 nucleotides are TGTGCCAGCAGCGGGACAGTCGATGTGGAGACCCAGTACTTC. Variable domain in full (rest from reference TRBV7-9 and TRBJ2-5): DTGVSQNPRHKITKRGQNVTFRCDPISEHNRLYWYRQTLGQGPEFLTYFQNEAQLEKSRLLSDRFSAERPKGSFSTLEIQRTEQGDSAMYLCASSGTVDVETQYFGPGTRLLVL.

V gene TRBV7-6 combines with J gene TRBJ2-2; D ambiguous. The CDR3 is made up of 15 amino acids. V was shortened by 1 base and J by 3 bases, with 9 bases between the two germline ends. Germline V gene sequence: CDR1 SGHVS, CDR2 FNYEAQ. CDR3 protein: CASSLDGSYTGELFF. CDR3 bases: TGTGCCAGCAGCTTAGACGGCAGCTACACCGGGGAGCTGTTTTTT.

With respect to this clonotype: A read error may be the cause here, since a much bigger clone is one base away. The V gene is TRBV2, the J gene TRBJ2-7; 10 nucleotides match TRBD2. The trim removed 4 bases at V and 2 bases at J, leaving 8 bases unmatched. This CDR3 has 16 residues. Germline V gene data show CDR1 as SNHLY and CDR2 as FYNNEI. Written as DNA, the CDR3 is TGTGCCAGCAGTGGGACCCGGGGACTAGCGACCTACGAGCAGTACTTC. It encodes CASSGTRGLATYEQYF.

This clonotype was counted a single time. Just one base apart from a much larger clone, this may be a read error. The chain carries TRBV30 and TRBJ2-3; weak D call: TRBD2 (6 bases). Germline V CDR1 and CDR2: GTSNPN, SVGIG (reference sequence). This CDR3 spans 12 amino acids. CDR3 DNA: TGTACCTGGAGCCATGGGGGGGATACGCAGTATTTT. This sequence encodes CTWSHGGDTQYF.

A remark on this clonotype: A read error is possible here, since a much larger clone lies one base away. The genes are TRBV6-5 and TRBJ1-1; no definite D call. The germline CDR1 and CDR2 sequences are MNHEY and SVGAGI. The CDR3 covers 13 residues. The CDR3 DNA is TGTGTCAGCACGCCCGGCAGGAACACTGAAGCTTTCTTT. The encoded protein is CVSTPGRNTEAFF.

This clonotype showed up just a few times. The genes are TRBV4-1 and TRBJ1-3; the D gene is possibly TRBD1 (5 bases). The length of the CDR3 is 15 residues. The V and J ends lost 0 bases and 3 bases respectively, with 9 bases between them. Germline assignment: CDR1 MGHRA and CDR2 YSYEKL. The CDR3 bases are TGCGCCAGCAGCCAAGACGGGGGGGATGGAAACACCATATATTTT. Translation: CASSQDGGDGNTIYF.

The V and J genes are TRBV29-1 and TRBJ2-7; no clear D. V was pared by 3 bases and J by 3 bases, with 12 bases between. The CDR3 spans 13 residues. CDR1 and CDR2 from the germline V gene are SQVTM and ANQGSEA. DNA for the CDR3: TGCAGCGTTGAGATACAATCCGACTACGAGCAGTACTTC. This codes for CSVEIQSDYEQYF.

This clonotype was recorded at least ten times. This chain connects TRBV11-2 to TRBJ2-3; the D gene is possibly TRBD2 (6 bases). The CDR3 has 16 amino acids. The germline V and J ends were trimmed by 1 base and 2 bases, with 13 bases remaining between them. Germline V gene data show CDR1 as SGHAT and CDR2 as FQNNGV. DNA for the CDR3: TGTGCCAGCAGCTTAGTTCTGGCGGGGATCACAGATACGCAGTATTTT. This gives the protein CASSLVLAGITDTQYF.

There are a few counts of this clonotype. The V gene is TRBV20-1, the J gene TRBJ2-3; tentatively, D is TRBD1 (6 bases). Germline V gene lookup returns CDR1 DFQATT and CDR2 SNEGSKA (reference sequence). Trimming took off 1 base at V and 0 bases at J, with 11 bases between the two ends. The CDR3 has 15 amino acids. For the CDR3, the DNA is TGCAGTGCTAGAGTTTGGGACAAGAGCACAGATACGCAGTATTTT. As protein: CSARVWDKSTDTQYF.

This clonotype was observed a handful of times. The rearrangement joins TRBV20-1 to TRBJ1-3; no reliable D call. The germline V gene has CDR1 DFQATT and CDR2 SNEGSKA (reference sequence). The CDR3 is 14 amino acids. Trimming took 0 bases from V and 4 from J, leaving 10 bases between them. CDR3 DNA: TGCAGTGCTAGAGATACCCTCCTGGGAAACACCATATATTTT. Translation gives CSARDTLLGNTIYF.

As concerns this clonotype: This may come from a read error, since a much larger clone is one base off. This chain joins TRBV7-9 and TRBJ2-7; 8 bases agree with TRBD1. The ends lost 5 bases at V and 6 bases at J; junction bases unmatched: 6. Germline values: CDR1 SEHNR, CDR2 FQNEAQ (reference sequence). The CDR3 has 13 residues. The CDR3 protein is CASSPQGASEQYF. The DNA for the CDR3 is TGTGCCAGCAGCCCTCAGGGGGCCTCCGAGCAGTACTTC.

Turning to this clonotype: The missing conserved phenylalanine or tryptophan at the end of this CDR3 makes a read error likely. The chain carries TRBV24-1 and TRBJ2-2; 9 nucleotides agree with TRBD1. V trimming: 4 bases; J trimming: 5 bases; junction bases outside the gene matches: 4. Germline values: CDR1 KGHDR, CDR2 SFDVKD. The CDR3 extends over 15 amino acids. CDR3 sequence (DNA): TGTGCCACCAGTGACTGGACAGGGGAAACCGGGGAGCTGTTTTCT. The encoded protein is CATSDWTGETGELFS.

J is TRBJ2-1 and V is TRBV27; D tentatively fits TRBD1 or TRBD2 (5 bases each). The CDR3 loop spans 13 amino acids. The germline CDR1 and CDR2 sequences are MNHEY and SMNVEV (reference sequence). V was trimmed by 6 bases and J by 8 bases, leaving 14 bases between them. The CDR3 protein is CASRPGREHEQFF. The CDR3 nucleotides read TGTGCCAGCAGGCCGGGACGAGAACATGAGCAGTTCTTC.

Ten or more counts support this clonotype. This sequence joins TRBV14 and TRBJ2-3, with a tentative D call TRBD2 (5 bases). V was trimmed by 4 bases and J by 6 bases, leaving 11 bases between them. The germline V gene has CDR1 SGHDN and CDR2 FVKESK. This CDR3 spans 13 amino acids. CDR3 protein: CASSPLAVDTQYF. In DNA form, the CDR3 reads TGTGCCAGCAGCCCCCTAGCTGTGGATACGCAGTATTTT.

As regards this clonotype: A much larger clonotype is one base distant, so this may be a read error. This chain connects TRBV4-2 to TRBJ1-5; D possibly corresponds to TRBD1 (6 bases). Deletions cut 6 bases from V and 0 bases from J, with 15 bases between. This CDR3 comprises 16 residues. Per the germline V gene, CDR1 is LGHNA and CDR2 is YNFKEQ. The CDR3 loop reads CASRRMAGASNQPQHF. Here the CDR3 DNA reads TGTGCCAGCAGAAGAATGGCGGGGGCTAGCAATCAGCCCCAGCATTTT.